The following is a T cell receptor (beta chain) sequence with its context. The repertoire was sequenced with immunoSEQ multiplex PCR; TCRdb's copy has only in-frame clones and lacks some. Counted here are about 300,000 clones, around nine tenths occurring once; the ten biggest clones make up 1.5% to 2%. This sample is part of a study of blood T cell repertoires in COVID-19. Germline V gives CDR1 MNHEY, CDR2 SVGAGI. The CDR3 extends over 15 amino acids. The J segment lost 3 bases and the V segment lost 7 bases, leaving 8 bases of the junction unmatched. The genes are TRBV6-5 and TRBJ2-1; TRBD2 matches at 8 bases. The clonotype originates from a woman aged 40 to 50 who had recovered from COVID-19. Material for sequencing was PBMCs or T cells enriched from blood (not recorded which). The CDR3 DNA follows: TGTGCCAGCATCCAGAAAACTAGCGGCTACAATGAGCAGTTCTTC. Its translation is CASIQKTSGYNEQFF.